These T cell receptor beta chains were read from a single sample in a study of PD-L1 blockade in urothelial cancer. Profiling relied on immunoSEQ multiplex PCR, and the TCRdb table lists in-frame clones only, not all of them. The data hold about 50,000 clones, with roughly 80% observed a single time. This specimen consisted of PBMCs, obtained around atezolizumab (anti-PD-L1) treatment. The receptor set was obtained from a man aged 70 or older with urothelial cancer. Each CDR3 is given with its conserved first and last residue. Fields, in order: J gene, V gene, clone size, CDR3 protein. Clone size, where shown, is once, few, many, or a class for clones that have expanded.

J gene: TRBJ2-7; V gene: TRBV6-5; clone size: -; CDR3 protein: CASLGAGKPNEQYF
J gene: TRBJ2-2; V gene: TRBV4-1; clone size: once; CDR3 protein: CGSSRHTNTGELFF
J gene: TRBJ2-5; V gene: TRBV29-1; clone size: -; CDR3 protein: CSVVDIQETQYF
J gene: TRBJ2-1; V gene: TRBV2; clone size: -; CDR3 protein: CASRRGLNNEQFF
J gene: TRBJ2-7; V gene: TRBV6-6; clone size: -; CDR3 protein: CASRQTAYEQYF
J gene: TRBJ2-7; V gene: TRBV29-1; clone size: once; CDR3 protein: CSVGEGGGSYEQYF
J gene: TRBJ1-5; V gene: TRBV6-6; clone size: -; CDR3 protein: CASTQGLHSNQPQHF
J gene: TRBJ2-5; V gene: TRBV11-2; clone size: -; CDR3 protein: CASSLASVGTQYF
J gene: TRBJ2-4; V gene: TRBV4-2; clone size: -; CDR3 protein: CASSQEPIRRAKNIQYF
J gene: TRBJ2-7; V gene: TRBV5-4; clone size: few; CDR3 protein: CASSGSPGLAGGAAYEQYF
J gene: TRBJ2-1; V gene: TRBV11-3; clone size: -; CDR3 protein: CASSYRDRYNEQFF
J gene: TRBJ2-1; V gene: TRBV6-5; clone size: -; CDR3 protein: CASSSLAGYNEQFF
J gene: TRBJ2-3; V gene: TRBV28; clone size: -; CDR3 protein: CASSLRWGTDTQYF
J gene: TRBJ2-2; V gene: TRBV15; clone size: -; CDR3 protein: CATSRTSGRARPTGELFF
J gene: TRBJ2-1; V gene: TRBV9; clone size: -; CDR3 protein: CASSVGTGGVNEQFF
J gene: TRBJ2-7; V gene: TRBV5-6; clone size: -; CDR3 protein: CASSRRPGQGNPYEQYF
J gene: TRBJ2-7; V gene: TRBV28; clone size: -; CDR3 protein: CASSFGGTSTPRRGYEQYF
J gene: TRBJ1-4; V gene: TRBV5-1; clone size: once; CDR3 protein: CASSLQGEEEKLFF
J gene: TRBJ2-1; V gene: TRBV6-4; clone size: -; CDR3 protein: CASSDSGQPLLHEQFF
J gene: TRBJ1-1; V gene: TRBV14; clone size: -; CDR3 protein: CASDLTGGNSEAFF
J gene: TRBJ1-1; V gene: TRBV6-5; clone size: once; CDR3 protein: CASSFEGEAFF
J gene: TRBJ2-4; V gene: TRBV10-2; clone size: -; CDR3 protein: CASSGTGGFENIQYF
J gene: TRBJ2-2; V gene: TRBV30; clone size: -; CDR3 protein: CAWRWQGNTGELFF
J gene: TRBJ1-2; V gene: TRBV11-2; clone size: once; CDR3 protein: CASSSDGGGWGGYTF
J gene: TRBJ2-7; V gene: TRBV27; clone size: -; CDR3 protein: CASGFSRDSAPFFF
J gene: TRBJ2-3; V gene: TRBV7-2; clone size: -; CDR3 protein: CASSLEASGRVTDTQYF
J gene: TRBJ1-5; V gene: TRBV23-1; clone size: -; CDR3 protein: CASSQSATGNQPQHF
J gene: TRBJ1-4; V gene: TRBV5-6; clone size: -; CDR3 protein: CASSRTGIGLFF
J gene: TRBJ2-1; V gene: TRBV30; clone size: few; CDR3 protein: CAWSLKGRGEQFF
J gene: TRBJ2-2; V gene: TRBV6-1; clone size: -; CDR3 protein: CASSGLVNTGELFF
J gene: TRBJ2-5; V gene: TRBV14; clone size: -; CDR3 protein: CASSPKVTGVYQETQYF
J gene: TRBJ2-7; V gene: TRBV9; clone size: -; CDR3 protein: CASSVGLAGFSYEQYF
J gene: TRBJ2-2; V gene: TRBV5-1; clone size: -; CDR3 protein: CASSLGGSNTGELFF
J gene: TRBJ1-2; V gene: TRBV27; clone size: -; CDR3 protein: CASSPRTYANYGYTF
J gene: TRBJ1-5; V gene: TRBV6-6; clone size: -; CDR3 protein: CASTNFNNDRPQHF
J gene: TRBJ2-2; V gene: TRBV15; clone size: -; CDR3 protein: CATSAGSGRAVGGELFF
J gene: TRBJ1-1; V gene: TRBV30; clone size: -; CDR3 protein: CAWRTWRGPSNTEAFF
J gene: TRBJ1-2; V gene: TRBV4-1; clone size: -; CDR3 protein: CASTLTGGENYGYTF
J gene: TRBJ2-1; V gene: TRBV2; clone size: -; CDR3 protein: CASSRLAGGDNEQFF
J gene: TRBJ2-1; V gene: TRBV11-1; clone size: -; CDR3 protein: CASSLGLAFNNEQFF
J gene: TRBJ1-1; V gene: TRBV4-1; clone size: few; CDR3 protein: CASSPRSRDGMNTEAFF
J gene: TRBJ2-3; V gene: TRBV9; clone size: -; CDR3 protein: CASSPRTGVEDTQYF
J gene: TRBJ2-3; V gene: TRBV9; clone size: -; CDR3 protein: CASSEGQGAADTQYF
J gene: TRBJ1-1; V gene: TRBV4-1; clone size: -; CDR3 protein: CASSQVPGTGRPYNTEAFF
J gene: TRBJ1-3; V gene: TRBV5-1; clone size: -; CDR3 protein: CASSRAREGGNTIYF
J gene: TRBJ2-1; V gene: TRBV19; clone size: once; CDR3 protein: CASSRMSSREQFF